The present T cell receptor (beta chain) was sequenced within a study of cytomegalovirus exposure and HLA in healthy donors. The study, taken as a whole, reports: Usually a TCR sequence was rare, but some public TCRs were found in many donors. Later examination showed HLA-associated TCR beta chains had greater clonal expansion than equally common others. Some V segments, including TRBV6-2 and TRBV6-3, were excluded as indistinguishable. Among TCR beta chains, those listed as cytomegalovirus-associated numbered some 170.

On this clone: Its target is not known.

V gave up 3 bases and J gave up 5 bases; unmatched junction bases: 10. The CDR3 length is 16 residues. Per germline, CDR1 SGHAT and CDR2 FQNNGV. PCR amplification relied on 60 Vbeta primers (plus 13 Jbeta primers). The data were produced by immunoSEQ multiplex PCR, yet TCRdb's version contains in-frame clones alone and is incomplete. The table includes more than 100,000 clones, 82% detected once. V is TRBV11-2 and J is TRBJ2-1; 7 positions match TRBD2. The sample comprised PBMCs. The sequence came from a woman aged 45-59 years in good health and CMV-seropositive. CDR3 bases: TGTGCCAGCAGCTTCCTAAGCGGGATAAGGGACAATGAGCAGTTCTTC. Translated, it gives CASSFLSGIRDNEQFF.